This TCR beta chain was identified in a study of T cells in Graves' hyperthyroidism and ophthalmopathy. Amplified TCR beta CDR3 regions came from RNA transcripts. The study used the HTBI primer set for a first-round RT-PCR of the TCR CDR3. A single record per CDR3 protein comes from TCRdb applying MiXCR to the multiplex PCR reads. The profile covers some 570,000 distinct CDR3 sequences, with 15% to 20% appearing a single time and approximately 15% taken by the ten largest. This clonotype was seen a few times. V shed 0 bases and J shed 2 bases, with 9 bases lying between them. This CDR3 contains 14 residues. CDR1 and CDR2 (germline): SGDLS, YYNGEE.

The sequenced sample was blood. This sequence originates from a woman between 18 and 29 years old with Graves' ophthalmopathy. This rearrangement joins TRBV9 to TRBJ2-7; D not certain. The CDR3 spells CASSVDVIPYEQYF. The CDR3 DNA is TGTGCCAGCAGCGTAGACGTTATCCCCTACGAGCAGTACTTC.